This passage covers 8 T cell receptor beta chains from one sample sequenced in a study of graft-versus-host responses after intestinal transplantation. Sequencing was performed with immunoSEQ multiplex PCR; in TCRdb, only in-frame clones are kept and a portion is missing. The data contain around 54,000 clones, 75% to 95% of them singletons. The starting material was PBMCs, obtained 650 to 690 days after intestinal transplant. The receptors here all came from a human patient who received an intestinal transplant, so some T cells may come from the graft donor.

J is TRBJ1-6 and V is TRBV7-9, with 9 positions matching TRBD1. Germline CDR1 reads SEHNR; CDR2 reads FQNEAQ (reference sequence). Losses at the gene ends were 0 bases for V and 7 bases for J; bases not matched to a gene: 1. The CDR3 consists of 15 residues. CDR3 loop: CASSLATGGNSPLHF. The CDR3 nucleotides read TGTGCCAGCAGCTTAGCGACAGGGGGAAATTCACCCCTCCACTTT. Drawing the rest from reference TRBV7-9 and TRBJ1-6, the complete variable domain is DTGVSQNPRHKITKRGQNVTFRCDPISEHNRLYWYRQTLGQGPEFLTYFQNEAQLEKSRLLSDRFSAERPKGSFSTLEIQRTEQGDSAMYLCASSLATGGNSPLHFGNGTRLTVT.

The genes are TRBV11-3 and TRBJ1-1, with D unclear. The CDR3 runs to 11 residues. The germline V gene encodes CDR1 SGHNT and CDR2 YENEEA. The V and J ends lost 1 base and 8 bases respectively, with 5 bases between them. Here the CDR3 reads CASSLGQEAFF. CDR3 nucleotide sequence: TGTGCCAGCAGCTTAGGCCAAGAAGCTTTCTTT. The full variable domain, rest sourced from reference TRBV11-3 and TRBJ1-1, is EAGVVQSPRYKIIEKKQPVAFWCNPISGHNTLYWYLQNLGQGPELLIRYENEEAVDDSQLPKDRFSAERLKGVDSTLKIQPAELGDSAVYLCASSLGQEAFFGQGTRLTVV.

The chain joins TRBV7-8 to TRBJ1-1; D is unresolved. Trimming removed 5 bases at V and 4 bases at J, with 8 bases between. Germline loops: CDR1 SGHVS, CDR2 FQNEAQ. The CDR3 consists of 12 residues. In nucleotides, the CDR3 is TGTGCCAGCAGCCGACGTGCCACTGAAGCTTTCTTT. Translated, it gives CASSRRATEAFF.

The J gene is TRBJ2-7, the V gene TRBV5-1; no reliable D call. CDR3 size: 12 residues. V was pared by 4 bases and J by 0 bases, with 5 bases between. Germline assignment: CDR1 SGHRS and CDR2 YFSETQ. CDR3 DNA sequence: TGCGCCAGCAGCACCGCCTCCTACGAGCAGTACTTC. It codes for CASSTASYEQYF.

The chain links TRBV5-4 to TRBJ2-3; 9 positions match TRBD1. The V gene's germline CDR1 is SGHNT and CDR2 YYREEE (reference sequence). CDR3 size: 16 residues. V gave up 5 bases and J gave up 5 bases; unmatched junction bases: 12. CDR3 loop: CASRRWGQGRGDTQYF. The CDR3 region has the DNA TGTGCCAGCAGGAGATGGGGACAGGGAAGAGGAGATACGCAGTATTTT.

CDR3 amino acids: CASSSEGRGQPQHF. CDR3 nucleotides: TGCGCCAGCAGCTCGGAGGGTCGTGGTCAGCCCCAGCATTTT. This chain connects TRBV5-1 to TRBJ1-5, with D uncertain. In germline, CDR1 is SGHRS, CDR2 YFSETQ. The V and J ends lost 3 bases and 6 bases respectively, with 13 bases between them. The CDR3 consists of 14 residues.

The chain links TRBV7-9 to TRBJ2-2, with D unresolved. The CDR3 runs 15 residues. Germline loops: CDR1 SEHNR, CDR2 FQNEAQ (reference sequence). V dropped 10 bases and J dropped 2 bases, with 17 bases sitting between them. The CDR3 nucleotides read TGTGCCACCTTGGTCCGACCGATAAACACCGGGGAGCTGTTTTTT. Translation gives CATLVRPINTGELFF.

The CDR3 spells CASSIDGFQPQHF. Here the CDR3 DNA reads TGTGCCAGTAGTATAGATGGATTTCAGCCCCAGCATTTT. This chain links TRBV19 with TRBJ1-5; unclear D gene. Germline-derived CDR1 and CDR2 are LNHDA and SQIVND (reference sequence). V was cut by 0 bases and J by 6 bases, with 6 bases left in between. The CDR3 extends over 13 amino acids. Full variable domain (remainder filled in from reference TRBV19 and TRBJ1-5): DGGITQSPKYLFRKEGQNVTLSCEQNLNHDAMYWYRQDPGQGLRLIYYSQIVNDFQKGDIAEGYSVSREKKESFPLTVTSAQKNPTAFYLCASSIDGFQPQHFGDGTRLSIL.